This TCR beta chain originates from a study of cytomegalovirus exposure and HLA in healthy donors (dated by TCRdb to 2015 to 2018). General notes on the study: According to a later analysis, the approximately 130 validation repertoires were produced on the same platform as the 700 or so repertoires of the first cohort. The study was designed to test whether signatures of past pathogen exposure could be identified by cataloging public T cell receptors. In addition to the first cohort of 666 subjects, a separate validation cohort of about 120 different subjects was used. The study combined high-throughput TCR immunosequencing, statistical association of individual TCRs with disease status, and machine learning to predict cytomegalovirus infection status. What the work shows at the level of the full study, not this receptor alone: Cytomegalovirus status was reported to be diagnosed by the classifier with high specificity and sensitivity in both the original and validation cohorts. Most TCR sequences were observed very rarely across donors, whereas some public TCRs were present in many individuals. In a later analysis, TCRs clustered in the first cohort were found to also tend to co-occur in the roughly 110 validation repertoires, with approximately 95% of cluster scores above 0. A later analysis had no HLA typing for the validation cohort, so co-occurrence there was scored across all 120 repertoires. A few of the identified cytomegalovirus-associated TCR beta chains were confirmed in vitro to be specific for cytomegalovirus antigens. The study gave a list of 150 to 200 TCR beta chains associated with cytomegalovirus. The authors suggested that the approach could potentially be extended to other disease states and immunological phenotypes.

About this clone: Its specific antigen is unknown. There are no base qualities to consult, and no much larger clone falls within one base.

The method was the immunoSEQ multiplex PCR assay. Under the source paper's analysis protocol: A statistical classification framework was built for diagnosing cytomegalovirus status from the catalog of TCR beta chain sequences. In TCRdb, the immuneACCESS table is reduced to in-frame sequences with V and J assigned. These tables do not hold every clone; where another copy was compared, an unresolved V gene accounts for under half, and the others remain unexplained. The DNA was the basis for D and trimming; V, J and clone size are from that table. In all, the sample holds some 120,000 clones, and 75% to 90% of those were seen once. Roughly 2% of the sample is in the top ten clones. The donors belonged to the validation cohort of 90 to 150 subjects, which was separate from the approximately 700-subject first cohort. The germline V gene (reference sequence) specifies LNHDA as CDR1 and SQIVND as CDR2. The cysteine opens and the phenylalanine closes a CDR3 of 20 amino acids. Only the CDR3 part of the read is kept: 60 bases, read in frame from the first base. V lost 1 base and J lost 12 bases, and the count of bases not matched to a germline gene is 28.

Sequencing was carried out using PBMCs. This receptor was taken from a woman in her late teens or twenties in good health and CMV-seronegative. In this chain, TRBV19 is recombined with TRBJ1-2, with 8 middle bases fitting TRBD1. In nucleotide form, the sequence is TGTGCCAGTAGTATAGTGGTCCGGACAGGGCGTCGGGGAGGGTGGTATGGTCACACCTTC. It translates as CASSIVVRTGRRGGWYGHTF. Supplemented by the reference TRBV19 and TRBJ1-2 proteins around the CDR3, the complete variable domain is DGGITQSPKYLFRKEGQNVTLSCEQNLNHDAMYWYRQDPGQGLRLIYYSQIVNDFQKGDIAEGYSVSREKKESFPLTVTSAQKNPTAFYLCASSIVVRTGRRGGWYGHTFGSGTRLTVV.